The 15 T cell receptor beta chains in this list originate from one sample, sequenced in a study of T cells expressing NK-cell markers. Following a re-call of the 5' RACE reads, TCRdb has one entry per CDR3 protein and lacks DNA. The sample table includes 350,000 to 450,000 distinct CDR3 sequences. Sequencing used blood T cells: a sorted CD56 or NKG2C T cell subset, CD4+ or CD8+ T cells, or bulk PBMC T cells (not recorded which). These TCRs come from a man aged 18 to 69 in good health.

The chain combines TRBV20-1 with TRBJ2-2; TCRdb proposes TRBD2, but this gene call is untestable without DNA. Germline-derived CDR1 and CDR2 are DFQATT and SNEGSKA (reference sequence). The CDR3 has 15 amino acids. The CDR3 spells CSARDASGATGELFF.

The chain joins TRBV27 to TRBJ2-7; the D call of TRBD1 rests on TCRdb alone, since no DNA is present to check it. Germline CDR1 and CDR2: MNHEY and SMNVEV (reference sequence). The CDR3 is made up of 15 amino acids. CDR3 sequence reads: CASSLLGTGAYEQYF.

The chain links TRBV5-5 to TRBJ1-5. Germline assignment: CDR1 SGHKS and CDR2 YYEKEE (reference sequence). The CDR3 extends over 15 amino acids. CDR3 in amino acids: CASSFRGSSNQPQHF.

V and J are TRBV6-5 and TRBJ2-5. Germline CDR1 and CDR2: MNHEY and SVGAGI. The CDR3 extends over 14 amino acids. This CDR3 is CASSYSPVTETQYF.

The J gene is TRBJ2-4, the V gene TRBV20-1; TCRdb's D call of TRBD2 is untestable without DNA. There are 12 residues in the CDR3. Germline V gene data show CDR1 as DFQATT and CDR2 as SNEGSKA (reference sequence). The CDR3 loop reads CSARQEGNIQYF.

The chain joins TRBV6-1 to TRBJ2-5; TCRdb's D gene call, TRBD2, goes unchecked for lack of DNA. Per the germline V gene, CDR1 is MNHNS and CDR2 is SASEGT. This CDR3 is 15 amino acids long. CDR3 region: CASSRTGGLRETQYF.

The chain links TRBV5-1 to TRBJ2-1; TCRdb gives TRBD1 as the D gene, but with no DNA this cannot be confirmed. CDR3 length: 15 residues. The germline V gene has CDR1 SGHRS and CDR2 YFSETQ. The CDR3 loop reads CASSSTGSSYNEQFF.

This chain's CDR3 is CSVVYNYGYTF. The V and J genes are TRBV29-1 and TRBJ1-2. CDR1 and CDR2 (germline): SQVTM, ANQGSEA. The CDR3 is made up of 11 amino acids.

This CDR3 is CASSRGAWTGYYEQYF. This chain links TRBV12-3 or TRBV12-4 with TRBJ2-7; TCRdb lists TRBD1, though no DNA is available to test this call. The CDR3 covers 16 residues.

The J gene is TRBJ2-7, the V gene TRBV27; TCRdb's D gene call, TRBD1, goes unchecked for lack of DNA. The CDR3 sequence is 14 residues long. CDR1 and CDR2 from the germline V gene are MNHEY and SMNVEV (reference sequence). This CDR3 reads CASSGYVPDHEQYF.

The V gene is TRBV5-1, the J gene TRBJ2-4; TCRdb's D call, TRBD2, is unchecked because there is no DNA. The germline V gene has CDR1 SGHRS and CDR2 YFSETQ. There are 13 residues in the CDR3. The CDR3 sequence is CASSGESKNIQYF.

The gene calls are TRBV7-3 and TRBJ2-1; checking the TCRdb D call of TRBD1 is not possible without DNA. Germline CDR1 is SGHTA and CDR2 is FQGTGA. This CDR3 spans 13 amino acids. CDR3: CASSITGGNEQFF.

The rearrangement links TRBV15 to TRBJ2-1; the TRBD1 assignment by TCRdb is unverifiable without DNA. This CDR3 has 16 amino acids. Germline CDR1 and CDR2: LNHNV and YYDKDF (reference sequence). This chain's CDR3 is CATSRGDRGAYNEQFF.

The rearrangement uses TRBV5-6 and TRBJ2-7. CDR1 SGHDT and CDR2 YYEEEE come from the germline V gene. The CDR3 loop spans 16 amino acids. CDR3 residues: CASSLGGVVSSYEQYF.

V is TRBV6-1 and J is TRBJ1-6. Germline V gives CDR1 MNHNS, CDR2 SASEGT. The CDR3 spans 16 residues. CDR3 sequence: CASSASGNSYNSPLHF.